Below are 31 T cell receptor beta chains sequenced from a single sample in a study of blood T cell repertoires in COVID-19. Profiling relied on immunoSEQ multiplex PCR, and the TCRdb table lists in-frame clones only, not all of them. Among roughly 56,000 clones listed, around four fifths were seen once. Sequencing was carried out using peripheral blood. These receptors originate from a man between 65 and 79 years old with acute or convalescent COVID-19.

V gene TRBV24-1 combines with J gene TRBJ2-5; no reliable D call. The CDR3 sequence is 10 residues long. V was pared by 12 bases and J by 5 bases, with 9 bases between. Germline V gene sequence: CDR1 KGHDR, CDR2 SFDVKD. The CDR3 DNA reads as TGTGCCGCTTCAGCGGAGACCCAGTACTTC. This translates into CAASAETQYF.

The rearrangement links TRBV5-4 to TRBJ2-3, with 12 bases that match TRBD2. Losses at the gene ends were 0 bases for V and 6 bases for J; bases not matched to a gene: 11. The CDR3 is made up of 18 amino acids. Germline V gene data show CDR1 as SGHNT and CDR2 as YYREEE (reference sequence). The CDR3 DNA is TGTGCCAGCAGCTTGGGGACTAGCGGGGTCACCTCCGGGGATACGCAGTATTTT. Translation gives CASSLGTSGVTSGDTQYF.

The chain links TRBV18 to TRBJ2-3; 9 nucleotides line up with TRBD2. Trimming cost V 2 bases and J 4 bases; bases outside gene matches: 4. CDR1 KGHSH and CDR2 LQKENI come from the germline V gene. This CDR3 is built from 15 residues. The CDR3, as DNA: TGTGCCAGCTCACCAGTAGGCGGGGGGGCAGATACGCAGTATTTT. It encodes CASSPVGGGADTQYF.

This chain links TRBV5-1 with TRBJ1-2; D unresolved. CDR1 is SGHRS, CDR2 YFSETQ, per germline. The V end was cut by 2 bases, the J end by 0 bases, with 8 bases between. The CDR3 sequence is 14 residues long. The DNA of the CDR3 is TGCGCCAGCAGCTTAATGAGCGCTAACTATGGCTACACCTTC. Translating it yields CASSLMSANYGYTF.

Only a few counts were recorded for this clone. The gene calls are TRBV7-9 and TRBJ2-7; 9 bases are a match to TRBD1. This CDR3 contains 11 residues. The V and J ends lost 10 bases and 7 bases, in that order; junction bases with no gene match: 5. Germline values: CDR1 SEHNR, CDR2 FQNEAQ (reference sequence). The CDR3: CATSQGAEQYF. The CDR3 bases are TGTGCCACCTCACAGGGGGCAGAGCAGTACTTC.

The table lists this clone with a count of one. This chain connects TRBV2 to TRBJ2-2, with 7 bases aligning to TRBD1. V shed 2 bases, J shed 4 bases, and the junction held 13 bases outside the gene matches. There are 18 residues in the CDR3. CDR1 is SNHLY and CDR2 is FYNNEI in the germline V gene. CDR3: CASSESPRTGAVTGELFF. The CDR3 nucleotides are TGTGCCAGCAGTGAATCCCCCCGAACAGGGGCGGTCACCGGGGAGCTGTTTTTT.

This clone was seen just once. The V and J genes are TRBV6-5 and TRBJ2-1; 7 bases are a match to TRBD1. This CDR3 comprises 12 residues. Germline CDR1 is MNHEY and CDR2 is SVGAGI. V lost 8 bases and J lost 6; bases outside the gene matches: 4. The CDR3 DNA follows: TGTGCCAGCCGCGACAGGGTCAATGAGCAGTTCTTC. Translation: CASRDRVNEQFF.

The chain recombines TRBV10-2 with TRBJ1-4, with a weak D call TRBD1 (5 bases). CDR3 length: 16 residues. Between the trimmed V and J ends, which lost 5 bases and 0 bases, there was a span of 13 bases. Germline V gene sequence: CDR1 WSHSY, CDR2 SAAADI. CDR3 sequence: CASSRRQPTTNEKLFF. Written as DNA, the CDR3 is TGCGCCAGCAGTCGTCGACAGCCTACAACTAATGAAAAACTGTTTTTT.

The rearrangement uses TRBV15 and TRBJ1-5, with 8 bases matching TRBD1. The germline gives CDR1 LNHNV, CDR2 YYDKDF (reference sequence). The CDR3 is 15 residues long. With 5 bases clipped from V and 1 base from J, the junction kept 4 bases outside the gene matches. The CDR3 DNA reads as TGTGCCACCAGCGGGGACAGGCTAAGCAATCAGCCCCAGCATTTT. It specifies CATSGDRLSNQPQHF.

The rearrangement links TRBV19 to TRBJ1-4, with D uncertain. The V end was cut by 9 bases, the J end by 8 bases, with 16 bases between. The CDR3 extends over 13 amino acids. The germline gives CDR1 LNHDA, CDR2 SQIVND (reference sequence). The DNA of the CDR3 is TGTGCCAGCAACCTAAGAGGCGGCGAAAAACTGTTTTTT. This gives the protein CASNLRGGEKLFF.

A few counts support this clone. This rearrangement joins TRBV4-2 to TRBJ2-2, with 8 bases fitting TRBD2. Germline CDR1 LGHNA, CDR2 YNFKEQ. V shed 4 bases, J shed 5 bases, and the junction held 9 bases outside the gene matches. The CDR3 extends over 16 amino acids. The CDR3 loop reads CASSLFTSGLTGELFF. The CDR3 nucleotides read TGTGCCAGCAGCCTTTTCACTAGCGGACTAACCGGGGAGCTGTTTTTT.

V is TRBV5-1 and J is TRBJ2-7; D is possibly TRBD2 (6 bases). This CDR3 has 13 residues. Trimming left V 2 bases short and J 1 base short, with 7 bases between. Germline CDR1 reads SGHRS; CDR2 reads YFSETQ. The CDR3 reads CASSLRGSYEQYF. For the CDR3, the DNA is TGCGCCAGCAGCTTACGGGGGTCCTACGAGCAGTACTTC.

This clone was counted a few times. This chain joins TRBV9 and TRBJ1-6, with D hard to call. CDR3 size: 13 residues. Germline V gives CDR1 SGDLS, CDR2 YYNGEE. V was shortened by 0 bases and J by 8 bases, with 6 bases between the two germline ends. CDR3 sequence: CASSVVRDSPLHF. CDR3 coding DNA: TGTGCCAGCAGCGTAGTGAGGGATTCACCCCTCCACTTT.

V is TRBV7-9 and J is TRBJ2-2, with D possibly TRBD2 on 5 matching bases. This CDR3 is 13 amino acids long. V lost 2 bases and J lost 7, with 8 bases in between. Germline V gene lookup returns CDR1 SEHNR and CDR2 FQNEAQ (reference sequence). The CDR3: CASSLRGNGELFF. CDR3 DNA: TGTGCCAGCAGCTTACGGGGAAACGGGGAGCTGTTTTTT.

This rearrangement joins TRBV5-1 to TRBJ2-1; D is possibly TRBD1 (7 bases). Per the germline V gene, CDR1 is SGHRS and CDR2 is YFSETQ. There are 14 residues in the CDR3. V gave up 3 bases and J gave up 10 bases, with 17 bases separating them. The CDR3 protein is CASSSTGQGGEQFF. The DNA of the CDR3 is TGCGCCAGCAGCTCGACAGGGCAGGGAGGAGAGCAGTTCTTC.

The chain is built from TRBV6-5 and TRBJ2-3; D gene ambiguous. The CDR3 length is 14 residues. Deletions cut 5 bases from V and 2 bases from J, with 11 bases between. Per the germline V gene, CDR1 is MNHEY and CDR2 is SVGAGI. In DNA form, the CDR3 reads TGTGCCAGCAGTCCACTGATAAACACAGATACGCAGTATTTT. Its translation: CASSPLINTDTQYF.

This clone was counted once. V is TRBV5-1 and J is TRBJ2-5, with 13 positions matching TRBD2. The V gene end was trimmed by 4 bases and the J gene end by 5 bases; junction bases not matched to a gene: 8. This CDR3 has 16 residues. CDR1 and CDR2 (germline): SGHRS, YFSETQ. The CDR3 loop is CASSVTSGGSGETQYF. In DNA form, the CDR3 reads TGCGCCAGCAGCGTGACTAGCGGGGGGTCCGGCGAGACCCAGTACTTC.

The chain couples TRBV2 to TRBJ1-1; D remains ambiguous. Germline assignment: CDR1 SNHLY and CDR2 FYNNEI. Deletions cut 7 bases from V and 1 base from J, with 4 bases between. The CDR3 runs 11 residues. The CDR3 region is CASTGNTEAFF. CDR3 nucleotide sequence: TGTGCCAGCACAGGGAACACTGAAGCTTTCTTT.

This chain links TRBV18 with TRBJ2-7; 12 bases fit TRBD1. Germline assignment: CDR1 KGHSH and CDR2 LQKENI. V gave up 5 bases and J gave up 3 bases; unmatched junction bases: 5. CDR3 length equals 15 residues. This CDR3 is CASSTGTGGIYEQYF. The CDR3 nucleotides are TGTGCCAGCTCAACAGGGACAGGGGGCATCTACGAGCAGTACTTC.

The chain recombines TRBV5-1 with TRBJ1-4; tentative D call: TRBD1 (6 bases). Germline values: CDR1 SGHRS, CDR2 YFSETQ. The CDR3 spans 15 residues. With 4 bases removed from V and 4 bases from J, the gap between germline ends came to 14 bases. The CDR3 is CASSVQGQGNEKLFF. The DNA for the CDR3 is TGCGCCAGCAGCGTACAGGGCCAAGGTAATGAAAAACTGTTTTTT.

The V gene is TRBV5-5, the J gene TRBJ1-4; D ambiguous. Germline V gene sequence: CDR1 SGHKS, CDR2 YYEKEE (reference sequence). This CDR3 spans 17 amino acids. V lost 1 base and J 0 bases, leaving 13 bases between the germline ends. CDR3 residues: CASSLFPWSATNEKLFF. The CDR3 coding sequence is TGTGCCAGCAGCTTGTTCCCTTGGAGTGCAACTAATGAAAAACTGTTTTTT.

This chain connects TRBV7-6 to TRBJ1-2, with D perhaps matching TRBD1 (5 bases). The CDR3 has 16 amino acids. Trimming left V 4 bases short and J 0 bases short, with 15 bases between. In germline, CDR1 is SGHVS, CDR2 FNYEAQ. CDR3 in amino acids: CASSSDPGLTNYGYTF. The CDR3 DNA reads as TGTGCCAGCAGCTCAGACCCGGGACTTACTAACTATGGCTACACCTTC.

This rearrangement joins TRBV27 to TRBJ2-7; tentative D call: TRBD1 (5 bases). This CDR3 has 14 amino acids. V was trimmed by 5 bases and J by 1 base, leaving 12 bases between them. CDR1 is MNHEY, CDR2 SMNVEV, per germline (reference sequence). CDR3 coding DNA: TGTGCCAGCAGTAGGAGACAGAATTCCTACGAGCAGTACTTC. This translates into CASSRRQNSYEQYF.

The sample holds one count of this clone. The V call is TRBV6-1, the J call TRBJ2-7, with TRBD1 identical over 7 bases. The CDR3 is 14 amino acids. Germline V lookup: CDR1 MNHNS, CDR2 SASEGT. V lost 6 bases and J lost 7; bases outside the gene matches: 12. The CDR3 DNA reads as TGTGCCAGCAGGGAGACAGGGCGGGTTGGGGAGCAGTACTTC. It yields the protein CASRETGRVGEQYF.

The CDR3: CASSLPQGSGNTIYF. CDR3 DNA: TGCGCCAGCAGCTTACCACAGGGATCTGGAAACACCATATATTTT. The chain links TRBV5-1 to TRBJ1-3; TRBD1 might be the D (6 bases). This CDR3 has 15 amino acids. From germline, CDR1 is SGHRS and CDR2 YFSETQ. V was shortened by 2 bases and J by 1 base, with 10 bases between the two germline ends.

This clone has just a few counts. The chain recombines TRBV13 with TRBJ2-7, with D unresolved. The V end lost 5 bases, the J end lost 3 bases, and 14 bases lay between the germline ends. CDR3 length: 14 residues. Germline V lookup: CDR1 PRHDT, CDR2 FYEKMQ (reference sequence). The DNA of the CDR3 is TGTGCCAGCAGCCGCCGGTCGCGGAGCTACGAGCAGTACTTC. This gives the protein CASSRRSRSYEQYF.

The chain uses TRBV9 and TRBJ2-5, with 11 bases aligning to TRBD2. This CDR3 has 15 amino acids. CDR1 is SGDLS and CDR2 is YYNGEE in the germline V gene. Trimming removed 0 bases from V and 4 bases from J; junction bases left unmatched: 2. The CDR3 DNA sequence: TGTGCCAGCAGCGTAGGCCTAGCGGGGGGAGAGACCCAGTACTTC. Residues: CASSVGLAGGETQYF.

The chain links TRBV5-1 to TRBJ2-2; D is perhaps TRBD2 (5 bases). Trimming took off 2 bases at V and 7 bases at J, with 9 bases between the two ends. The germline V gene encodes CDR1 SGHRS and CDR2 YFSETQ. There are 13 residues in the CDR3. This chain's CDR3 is CASSFGESGELFF. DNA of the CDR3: TGCGCCAGCAGCTTCGGGGAGAGCGGGGAGCTGTTTTTT. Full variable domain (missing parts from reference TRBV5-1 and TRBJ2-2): KAGVTQTPRYLIKTRGQQVTLSCSPISGHRSVSWYQQTPGQGLQFLFEYFSETQRNKGNFPGRFSGRQFSNSRSEMNVSTLELGDSALYLCASSFGESGELFFGEGSRLTVL.

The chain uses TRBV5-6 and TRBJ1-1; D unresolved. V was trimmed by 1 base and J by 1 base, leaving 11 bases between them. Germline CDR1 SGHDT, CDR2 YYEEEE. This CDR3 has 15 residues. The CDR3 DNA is TGTGCCAGCAGCTTGAGGAGAGAAGGGAACACTGAAGCTTTCTTT. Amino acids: CASSLRREGNTEAFF.

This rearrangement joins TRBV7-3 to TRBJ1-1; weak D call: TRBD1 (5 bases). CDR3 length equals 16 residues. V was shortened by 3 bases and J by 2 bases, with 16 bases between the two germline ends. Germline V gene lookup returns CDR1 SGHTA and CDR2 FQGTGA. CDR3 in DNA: TGTGCCAGCAGCTTCCTGGGTGGGGCGGAAAACACTGAAGCTTTCTTT. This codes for CASSFLGGAENTEAFF.

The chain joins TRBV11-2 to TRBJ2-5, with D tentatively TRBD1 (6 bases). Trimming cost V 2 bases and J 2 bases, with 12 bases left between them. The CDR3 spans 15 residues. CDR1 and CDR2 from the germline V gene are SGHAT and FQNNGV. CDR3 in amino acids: CASSLKPQGQETQYF. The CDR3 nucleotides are TGTGCCAGCAGCTTAAAACCACAGGGTCAAGAGACCCAGTACTTC.